A selection of T cell receptor beta chains follows, all from one sample in a study of blood T cell repertoires in COVID-19. Produced via immunoSEQ multiplex PCR; TCRdb's table is partial and in-frame only. The repertoire holds 120,000 to 150,000 clones, with approximately 80% as singletons. The sequenced material came from peripheral blood. These receptors all stem from a woman in her 50s with acute or convalescent COVID-19. Both conserved end residues are part of each CDR3. The D gene is left open where the match is weak. A row's size may be missing; if present it is once, few, many or a size class.

CDR3: CASSKLGGSYGFYEQYF; DNA: TGTGCCAGTAGTAAGTTAGGAGGAAGTTACGGGTTCTACGAGCAGTACTTC; V: TRBV19; size: .; J: TRBJ2-7; D: .
CDR3: CASSYGRGNEKLFF; DNA: TGTGCCAGCAGTTACGGCAGGGGAAATGAAAAACTGTTTTTT; V: TRBV6-5; size: .; J: TRBJ1-4; D: .
CDR3: CASSIRREINQPQHF; DNA: TGTGCCAGTAGTATAAGGCGGGAGATAAATCAGCCCCAGCATTTT; V: TRBV19; size: .; J: TRBJ1-5; D: .
CDR3: CASSLGQFGYGYTF; DNA: TGTGCCAGCAGCCTTGGACAGTTTGGCTATGGCTACACCTTC; V: TRBV7-3; size: once; J: TRBJ1-2; D: .
CDR3: CASSYADRGRGNEQFF; DNA: TGTGCCAGCAGTTACGCGGACAGGGGGCGAGGCAATGAGCAGTTCTTC; V: TRBV6-6; size: few; J: TRBJ2-1; D: TRBD1
CDR3: CASRGGNQPQHF; DNA: TGTGCCAGCAGAGGGGGAAATCAGCCCCAGCATTTT; V: TRBV2; size: .; J: TRBJ1-5; D: .
CDR3: CASSRGAPTRNTEAFF; DNA: TGTGCCAGCAGCCGAGGCGCGCCCACAAGGAACACTGAAGCTTTCTTT; V: TRBV11-1; size: .; J: TRBJ1-1; D: .
CDR3: CASSLEAGGESPLHF; DNA: TGTGCCAGCAGCTTAGAAGCAGGAGGGGAATCACCCCTCCACTTT; V: TRBV7-6; size: .; J: TRBJ1-6; D: .
CDR3: CASSFRFSGGMSTDTQYF; DNA: TGTGCCAGCAGCTTTCGATTTAGCGGGGGCATGAGCACAGATACGCAGTATTTT; V: TRBV7-8; size: .; J: TRBJ2-3; D: TRBD2
CDR3: CASSYPREAAGYTF; DNA: TGCGCCAGCAGCTACCCCCGGGAGGCGGCCGGCTACACCTTC; V: TRBV5-1; size: .; J: TRBJ1-2; D: .
CDR3: CASSLLSGTGLQETQYF; DNA: TGTGCCAGCAGCTTGCTCTCCGGGACAGGCCTCCAAGAGACCCAGTACTTC; V: TRBV5-8; size: .; J: TRBJ2-5; D: TRBD1
CDR3: CASSSGTDKQFF; DNA: TGCGCCAGCAGCTCGGGGACAGACAAGCAGTTCTTC; V: TRBV5-1; size: .; J: TRBJ2-1; D: TRBD1
CDR3: CASSVAGTGMHEQFF; DNA: TGTGCCAGCAGCGTAGCCGGGACAGGGATGCATGAGCAGTTCTTC; V: TRBV9; size: .; J: TRBJ2-1; D: TRBD1
CDR3: CASSFESNYGYTF; DNA: TGTGCCAGCAGTTTCGAAAGCAACTATGGCTACACCTTC; V: TRBV12-3/TRBV12-4; size: once; J: TRBJ1-2; D: .
CDR3: CASSEDSLGYTF; DNA: TGCGCCAGCAGCGAGGACAGCCTTGGCTACACCTTC; V: TRBV5-1; size: .; J: TRBJ1-2; D: .
CDR3: CASSFFITDTQYF; DNA: TGTGCCAGCAGCTTCTTTATCACAGATACGCAGTATTTT; V: TRBV5-5; size: .; J: TRBJ2-3; D: .
CDR3: CAWERSFMRGPYEQYF; DNA: TGTGCCTGGGAGAGATCCTTTATGAGAGGGCCCTACGAGCAGTACTTC; V: TRBV30; size: few; J: TRBJ2-7; D: .
CDR3: CASRREGRGEQYF; DNA: TGTGCCAGTAGGCGCGAGGGGAGGGGCGAGCAGTACTTC; V: TRBV19; size: many; J: TRBJ2-7; D: TRBD2
CDR3: CASSLMEANEKLFF; DNA: TGCGCCAGCAGCTTGATGGAGGCTAATGAAAAACTGTTTTTT; V: TRBV5-1; size: .; J: TRBJ1-4; D: .
CDR3: CSARGRRGAFF; DNA: TGCAGTGCTAGAGGGCGTAGAGGAGCTTTCTTT; V: TRBV20-1; size: .; J: TRBJ1-1; D: .
CDR3: CASSLEAGNAYGYTF; DNA: TGTGCCAGCAGCTTAGAAGCCGGGAATGCTTATGGCTACACCTTC; V: TRBV7-9; size: .; J: TRBJ1-2; D: .
CDR3: CASSLASAASGANVLTF; DNA: TGTGCCAGCAGCTTAGCCTCGGCCGCTAGCGGGGCCAACGTCCTGACTTTC; V: TRBV7-2; size: .; J: TRBJ2-6; D: .
CDR3: CASSSGGGGYTF; DNA: TGTGCCAGCAGCTCCGGAGGAGGTGGCTACACCTTC; V: TRBV9; size: few; J: TRBJ1-2; D: .
CDR3: CASSLAGNSGNTIYF; DNA: TGCGCCAGCAGCCTGGCAGGGAACTCTGGAAACACCATATATTTT; V: TRBV5-1; size: .; J: TRBJ1-3; D: .
CDR3: CASNRAGQYEAFF; DNA: TGTGCCAGCAACAGGGCGGGACAGTATGAAGCTTTCTTT; V: TRBV14; size: .; J: TRBJ1-1; D: TRBD1
CDR3: CASSYSTGDTEAFF; DNA: TGTGCCAGCAGTTACTCGACGGGGGACACTGAAGCTTTCTTT; V: TRBV6-5; size: .; J: TRBJ1-1; D: .
CDR3: CASSSEVNEQFF; DNA: TGTGCCAGCAGCTCGGAGGTGAATGAGCAGTTCTTC; V: TRBV7-8; size: .; J: TRBJ2-1; D: .
CDR3: CSVVGGVGEKLFF; DNA: TGCAGCGTTGTTGGGGGGGTTGGTGAAAAACTGTTTTTT; V: TRBV29-1; size: .; J: TRBJ1-4; D: .
CDR3: CASSDRGYGYTF; DNA: TGTGCCAGCAGTGACCGAGGATATGGCTACACCTTC; V: TRBV6-2/TRBV6-3; size: .; J: TRBJ1-2; D: .
CDR3: CASSASTGQAGEKLFF; DNA: TGTGCCAGCAGCGCATCAACAGGGCAGGCTGGTGAAAAACTGTTTTTT; V: TRBV7-2; size: once; J: TRBJ1-4; D: .
CDR3: CASSPTGSGTEAFF; DNA: TGTGCCAGCAGCCCGACAGGGTCCGGCACTGAAGCTTTCTTT; V: TRBV7-9; size: .; J: TRBJ1-1; D: TRBD1
CDR3: CASSPQGGQPQHF; DNA: TGTGCCAGCAGTCCGCAGGGGGGACAGCCCCAGCATTTT; V: TRBV6-6; size: .; J: TRBJ1-5; D: TRBD1